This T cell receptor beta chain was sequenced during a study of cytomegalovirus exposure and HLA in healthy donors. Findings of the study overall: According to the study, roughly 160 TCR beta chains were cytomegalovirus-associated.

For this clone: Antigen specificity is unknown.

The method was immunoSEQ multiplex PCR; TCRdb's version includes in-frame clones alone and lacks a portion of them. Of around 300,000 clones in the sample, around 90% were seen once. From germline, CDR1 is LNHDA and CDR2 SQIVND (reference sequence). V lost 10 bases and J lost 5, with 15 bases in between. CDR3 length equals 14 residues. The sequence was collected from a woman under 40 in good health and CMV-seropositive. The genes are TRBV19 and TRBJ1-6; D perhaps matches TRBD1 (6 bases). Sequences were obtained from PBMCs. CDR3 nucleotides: TGTGCCACAACACGGGACACTCATAATTCACCCCTCCACTTT. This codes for CATTRDTHNSPLHF. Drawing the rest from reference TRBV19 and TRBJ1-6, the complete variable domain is DGGITQSPKYLFRKEGQNVTLSCEQNLNHDAMYWYRQDPGQGLRLIYYSQIVNDFQKGDIAEGYSVSREKKESFPLTVTSAQKNPTAFYLCATTRDTHNSPLHFGNGTRLTVT.